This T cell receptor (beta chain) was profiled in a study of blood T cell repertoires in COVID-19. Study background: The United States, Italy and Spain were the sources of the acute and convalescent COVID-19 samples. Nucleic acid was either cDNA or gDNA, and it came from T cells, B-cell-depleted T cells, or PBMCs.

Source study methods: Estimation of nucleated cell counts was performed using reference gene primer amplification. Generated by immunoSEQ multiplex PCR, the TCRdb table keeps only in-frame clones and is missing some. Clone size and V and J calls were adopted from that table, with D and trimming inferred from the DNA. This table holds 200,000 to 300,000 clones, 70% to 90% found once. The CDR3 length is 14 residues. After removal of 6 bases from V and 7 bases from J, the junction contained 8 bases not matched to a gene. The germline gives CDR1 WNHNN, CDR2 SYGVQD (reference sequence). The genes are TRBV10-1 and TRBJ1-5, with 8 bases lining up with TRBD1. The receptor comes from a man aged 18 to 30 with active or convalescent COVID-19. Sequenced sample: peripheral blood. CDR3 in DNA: TGCGCCAGCAGCCGAGGGACAGGATGCCAGCCCCAGCATTTT. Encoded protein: CASSRGTGCQPQHF.